A single sample is the source of the 24 T cell receptor beta chains below, sequenced in a study of T cells in Graves' hyperthyroidism and ophthalmopathy (dated by TCRdb to the late 2010s). Library construction relied on multiplex PCR. TCRdb shows the sequencer as Illumina HiSeq 2000. The TCR beta CDR3 regions were amplified from RNA transcripts. The first round of RT-PCR for the TCR CDR3 was performed with the HTBI primer set and the Qiagen OneStep RT-PCR kit. TCRdb handled the public reads itself, with Q25 trimming in fastp and clone calling in MiXCR, and kept productive beta chains. CDR3 protein sequences are deduplicated, and each keeps its most common genes and DNA. The sample table contains about 580,000 distinct CDR3 sequences; only one count was recorded for approximately 13% of them. Roughly 6.2% of the sample is held by the ten biggest clonotypes. The sequencing sample was made of blood. The source of these receptors is a woman in her 30s with Graves' hyperthyroidism that later progressed to Graves' ophthalmopathy.

This chain uses TRBV6-1 with TRBJ2-7, with D perhaps being TRBD1 or TRBD2 (5 bases each). V shed 6 bases and J shed 1 base, with 22 bases lying between them. Germline V lookup: CDR1 MNHNS, CDR2 SASEGT. The CDR3 runs 17 residues. The DNA of the CDR3 is TGTGCCAGCAGGCCTCTATCCAGGGACGGTGAATCCTACGAGCAGTACTTC. Amino acids: CASRPLSRDGESYEQYF.

In this sample, this clonotype turned up many times. The CDR3 spells CSVARTDTQYF. The DNA for the CDR3 is TGCAGCGTTGCGAGGACAGATACGCAGTATTTT. This chain joins TRBV29-1 and TRBJ2-3, with D unclear. V dropped 4 bases and J dropped 3 bases, with 5 bases sitting between them. Germline V lookup: CDR1 SQVTM, CDR2 ANQGSEA. The CDR3 totals 11 residues.

This clonotype showed up many times. This chain uses TRBV6-2 or TRBV6-3 with TRBJ2-1, with 14 bases lining up with TRBD2. The CDR3 loop spans 14 amino acids. CDR1 MNHEY and CDR2 SVGEGT come from the germline V gene. The V gene end was trimmed by 7 bases and the J gene end by 9 bases; junction bases not matched to a gene: 5. The DNA of the CDR3 is TGTGCCAGCAAGACTAGCGGGAGGGCCTCTGAGCAGTTCTTC. It encodes CASKTSGRASEQFF.

This rearrangement joins TRBV19 to TRBJ1-5, with 8 bases aligning to TRBD1. The germline gives CDR1 LNHDA, CDR2 SQIVND (reference sequence). Germline trimming cut 5 bases from V and 5 bases from J; bases unmatched to any gene: 5. There are 14 residues in the CDR3. CDR3 nucleotides: TGTGCCAGTAGTGTCAGGGGGCAGGATCAGCCCCAGCATTTT. This gives the protein CASSVRGQDQPQHF.

This clonotype was seen ten or more times. This chain links TRBV5-1 with TRBJ2-7; D is perhaps TRBD1 (5 bases). The V gene lost 3 bases and the J gene lost 2 bases, with 15 bases spanning the gap. Germline V gene data show CDR1 as SGHRS and CDR2 as YFSETQ. CDR3 length: 15 amino acids. CDR3 nucleotides: TGCGCCAGCAGCTCCCCGGACACTTCTACCTACGAGCAGTACTTC. Protein product: CASSSPDTSTYEQYF.

This clonotype was seen a handful of times. V is TRBV12-3 or TRBV12-4 and J is TRBJ1-1, with 7 bases matching TRBD1. V shed 2 bases, J shed 1 base, and the junction held 7 bases outside the gene matches. The CDR3 has 16 residues. The chain's CDR3 is CASSLMGTDRNTEAFF. CDR3 in DNA: TGTGCCAGCAGTTTAATGGGGACAGACCGGAACACTGAAGCTTTCTTT.

This clonotype was seen many times. The chain uses TRBV27 and TRBJ2-3; 7 nucleotides align to TRBD2. This CDR3 contains 15 residues. Germline values: CDR1 MNHEY, CDR2 SMNVEV (reference sequence). The V and J ends lost 8 bases and 2 bases, in that order; junction bases with no gene match: 10. Written as DNA, the CDR3 is TGTGCCAGCGCTAGCGGACACCCAAACACAGATACGCAGTATTTT. Its protein product is CASASGHPNTDTQYF.

This clonotype has only a few counts. CDR3 protein: CASSTFGRALGTDTQYF. CDR3 nucleotide sequence: TGTGCCAGCAGCACATTCGGGAGGGCCCTCGGTACAGATACGCAGTATTTT. The rearrangement links TRBV11-3 to TRBJ2-3; 8 bases are shared with TRBD2. Germline V CDR1 and CDR2: SGHNT, YENEEA. The V and J ends lost 5 bases and 3 bases, in that order; junction bases with no gene match: 13. The CDR3 totals 17 residues. Full variable domain (missing parts from reference TRBV11-3 and TRBJ2-3): EAGVVQSPRYKIIEKKQPVAFWCNPISGHNTLYWYLQNLGQGPELLIRYENEEAVDDSQLPKDRFSAERLKGVDSTLKIQPAELGDSAVYLCASSTFGRALGTDTQYFGPGTRLTVL.

This clonotype occurred many times. The chain employs TRBV6-1 and TRBJ1-1; D gene unclear. Germline CDR1 reads MNHNS; CDR2 reads SASEGT. The CDR3 length is 13 residues. Trimming pared 7 bases from V and 0 bases from J, leaving 9 bases between. The CDR3 spells CASMFRLNTEAFF. In DNA, the CDR3 is TGTGCCAGCATGTTCCGGTTGAACACTGAAGCTTTCTTT.

J is TRBJ2-2 and V is TRBV10-3; 9 bases agree with TRBD2. CDR3 size: 15 residues. V lost 4 bases and J lost 4; bases outside the gene matches: 4. Germline V gene sequence: CDR1 ENHRY, CDR2 SYGVKD. In nucleotides, the CDR3 is TGTGCCATCAGTGTCCTAGCGGGACCCACCGGGGAGCTGTTTTTT. It encodes CAISVLAGPTGELFF.

To note about this clonotype: This could be a read error, since a much larger clone is one nucleotide away. The chain links TRBV29-1 to TRBJ2-1; D possibly corresponds to TRBD2 (5 bases). Per the germline V gene, CDR1 is SQVTM and CDR2 is ANQGSEA. V dropped 4 bases and J dropped 2 bases, with 12 bases sitting between them. This CDR3 has 14 amino acids. CDR3 DNA: TGCAGCGTTGGCCAGGAGGCCCCCTACAATGAGCAGTTCTTC. Amino acids: CSVGQEAPYNEQFF.

This clonotype showed up many times. V is TRBV7-9 and J is TRBJ2-1; TRBD2 aligns across 9 bases. The CDR3 consists of 15 residues. Germline trimming cut 5 bases from V and 8 bases from J; bases unmatched to any gene: 10. Germline V gene sequence: CDR1 SEHNR, CDR2 FQNEAQ (reference sequence). The CDR3 is CASSLIAGVSDEQFF. The CDR3 bases are TGTGCCAGCAGCCTTATAGCGGGAGTGTCTGATGAGCAGTTCTTC.

This clonotype was picked up many times. The chain employs TRBV24-1 and TRBJ2-7; no clear D gene. CDR1 and CDR2 (germline): KGHDR, SFDVKD. Trimming took 1 base from V and 12 from J, leaving 12 bases between them. The CDR3 runs to 12 residues. The CDR3 loop is CATSDFKGLAYF. The CDR3 DNA follows: TGTGCCACCAGTGATTTCAAGGGTTTAGCGTACTTC.

The sample holds many counts of this clonotype. The chain joins TRBV7-8 to TRBJ2-1; D remains unclear. Germline CDR1 and CDR2: SGHVS and FQNEAQ. The V end lost 1 base, the J end lost 6 bases, and 10 bases lay between the germline ends. This CDR3 comprises 14 residues. CDR3 sequence: CASSLGLNVNEQFF. The CDR3 DNA sequence: TGTGCCAGCAGCTTAGGGTTAAACGTCAATGAGCAGTTCTTC.

This clonotype was observed many times. The DNA for the CDR3 is TGTGCCAGCAGTTCCGCCAGCCCAAAGGCTAATTCACCCCTCCACTTT. Amino acids: CASSSASPKANSPLHF. The V and J genes are TRBV12-3 or TRBV12-4 and TRBJ1-6, with D unclear. The CDR3 contains 16 residues. V dropped 4 bases and J dropped 6 bases, with 16 bases sitting between them.

This clonotype was recorded a few times. The chain combines TRBV20-1 with TRBJ2-5; D might be TRBD2 (6 bases). The CDR3 has 15 amino acids. Germline V gene lookup returns CDR1 DFQATT and CDR2 SNEGSKA (reference sequence). CDR3 nucleotide sequence: TGCACCACAAGTTCCCGGGGGAACCGACAAGAGACCCAGTACTTC. It encodes CTTSSRGNRQETQYF.

The V gene is TRBV5-1, the J gene TRBJ2-7, with D possibly being TRBD1 or TRBD2 (5 bases each). Germline V gene lookup returns CDR1 SGHRS and CDR2 YFSETQ. This CDR3 has 15 residues. Trimming pared 4 bases from V and 1 base from J, leaving 15 bases between. Here the CDR3 DNA reads TGCGCCAGCAGCCCCCGGGACCACGGATCCTACGAGCAGTACTTC. Amino acid sequence: CASSPRDHGSYEQYF. The variable domain in full, with the rest retrieved from reference TRBV5-1 and TRBJ2-7, is KAGVTQTPRYLIKTRGQQVTLSCSPISGHRSVSWYQQTPGQGLQFLFEYFSETQRNKGNFPGRFSGRQFSNSRSEMNVSTLELGDSALYLCASSPRDHGSYEQYFGPGTRLTVT.

This clonotype was observed a few times. The CDR3 does not end in the conserved phenylalanine or tryptophan, so this is likely a read error. The chain combines TRBV5-1 with TRBJ1-5, with unresolved D. Germline V CDR1 and CDR2: SGHRS, YFSETQ. This CDR3 is 14 amino acids long. The germline V and J ends were trimmed by 1 base and 7 bases, with 12 bases remaining between them. This chain's CDR3 is CASSLLGLGQPQHL. CDR3 sequence (DNA): TGCGCCAGCAGCTTGCTGGGATTAGGGCAGCCCCAGCATCTT.

This clonotype occurred many times. The CDR3 protein is CASRTSTPTAFF. The CDR3 nucleotides are TGTGCCAGCAGAACATCGACCCCCACAGCTTTCTTT. The V call is TRBV6-2 or TRBV6-3, the J call TRBJ1-1; D uncertain. The CDR3 consists of 12 residues. V shed 6 bases and J shed 10 bases, with 15 bases lying between them. The germline gives CDR1 MNHEY, CDR2 SVGEGT.

This clonotype showed up just a few times. J is TRBJ1-2 and V is TRBV4-1, with D unresolved. Germline values: CDR1 MGHRA, CDR2 YSYEKL. V shed 0 bases and J shed 3 bases, with 11 bases lying between them. The CDR3 spans 15 residues. CDR3 protein: CASSQEVVQYYGYTF. The CDR3, as DNA: TGCGCCAGCAGCCAAGAAGTCGTACAGTACTATGGCTACACCTTC.

In this sample, this clonotype turned up once. A much more abundant neighbour one base away suggests this may be a read error. The V and J genes are TRBV9 and TRBJ2-2; D may be TRBD1 (6 bases). Germline-derived CDR1 and CDR2 are SGDLS and YYNGEE. The CDR3 loop spans 17 amino acids. Trimming cost V 1 base and J 2 bases, with 15 bases left between them. The CDR3 DNA reads TGTGCCAGCAGCGTATCCAACAGGGCCAAAAACACCGGGGAGCTGTTTTTT. Protein sequence: CASSVSNRAKNTGELFF.

This clonotype was recorded only once. The rearrangement joins TRBV19 to TRBJ2-4; D is uncertain. The CDR3 has 16 residues. V shed 2 bases and J shed 1 base, with 12 bases lying between them. Germline lookup yields CDR1 LNHDA and CDR2 SQIVND (reference sequence). CDR3 sequence (DNA): TGTGCCAGTAGTATACCGACCGGAGCGGCCAAAAACATTCAGTACTTC. It translates to CASSIPTGAAKNIQYF.

A few counts support this clonotype. The J gene is TRBJ2-6, the V gene TRBV9; possible D gene TRBD2, 6 bases. The CDR3 sequence is 16 residues long. In germline, CDR1 is SGDLS, CDR2 YYNGEE. V gave up 3 bases and J gave up 0 bases, with 10 bases separating them. CDR3 region: CASSAGSPSGANVLTF. CDR3 nucleotide sequence: TGTGCCAGCAGCGCCGGGAGCCCCTCTGGGGCCAACGTCCTGACTTTC.

This clonotype was seen many times. The chain is built from TRBV20-1 and TRBJ2-7; possible D gene TRBD1, 6 bases. Trimming shortened V by 5 bases and J by 5 bases, and 19 bases separated the two germline ends. Germline V gene sequence: CDR1 DFQATT, CDR2 SNEGSKA (reference sequence). CDR3 length: 14 amino acids. The CDR3 region has the DNA TGCAGTGCTTCCCACCCCCAGGGGTCAGACGAGCAGTACTTC. This translates into CSASHPQGSDEQYF.